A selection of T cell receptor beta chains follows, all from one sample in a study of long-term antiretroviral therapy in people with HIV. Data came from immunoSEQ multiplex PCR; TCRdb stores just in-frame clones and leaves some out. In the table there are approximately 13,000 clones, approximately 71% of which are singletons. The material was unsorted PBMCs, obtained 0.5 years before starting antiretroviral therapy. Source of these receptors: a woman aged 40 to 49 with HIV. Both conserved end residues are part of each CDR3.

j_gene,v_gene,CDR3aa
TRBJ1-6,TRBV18,CASSPSTGTGDSPLHF
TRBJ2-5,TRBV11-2,CASSFAQETQYF
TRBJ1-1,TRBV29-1,CSVKAGGTEAFF
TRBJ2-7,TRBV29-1,CSVEDHSSYEQYF
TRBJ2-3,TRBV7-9,CASSALTDTQYF
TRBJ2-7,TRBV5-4,CASSLDIGPYEQYF
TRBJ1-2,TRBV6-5,CANPPNYGYTF
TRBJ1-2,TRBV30,CAWSTLVGYTF
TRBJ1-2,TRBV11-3,CASSLRGQAYGYTF
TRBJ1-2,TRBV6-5,CASRGDNYGYTF
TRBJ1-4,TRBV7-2,CASSRDQYEKLFF
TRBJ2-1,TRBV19,CASSMGTWQFF
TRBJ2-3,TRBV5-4,CASTRGASTDTQYF
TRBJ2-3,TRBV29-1,CSVVTARADTQYF
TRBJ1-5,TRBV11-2,CASSLDSSNQPQHF
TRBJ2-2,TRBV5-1,CASSFSGAHTGELFF
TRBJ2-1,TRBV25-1,CASSDGPGTLLSYNEQFF
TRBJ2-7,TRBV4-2,CASSQDLGYEQYF
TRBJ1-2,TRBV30,CAWGTGGSYGYTF
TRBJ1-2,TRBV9,CASSVQGASYGYTF
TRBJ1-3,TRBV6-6,CASSYVGAPSGNTIYF
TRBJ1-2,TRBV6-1,CASKSNIGQGHGYTF
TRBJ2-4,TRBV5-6,CASSPQLAKNIQYF
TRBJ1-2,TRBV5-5,CASSKKKFGLEPNGYTF
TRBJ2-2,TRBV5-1,CASRSWLGTGELFF
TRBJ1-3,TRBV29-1,CSVDSNSGNTIYF
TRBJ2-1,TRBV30,CAWGPPWRAREQFF
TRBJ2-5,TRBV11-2,CASSITTGEETQYF
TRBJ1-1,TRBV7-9,CASSLQEGLNTEAFF
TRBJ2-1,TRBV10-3,CAISVNVGNNEQFF
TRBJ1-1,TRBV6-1,CASSESGSTEAFF
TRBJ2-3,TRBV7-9,CASSHLQDATDTQYF
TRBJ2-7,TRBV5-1,CASRPGLAGAYEQYF
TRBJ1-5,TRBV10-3,CAISETGGNQPQHF
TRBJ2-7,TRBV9,CASSVGRGQDYEQYF
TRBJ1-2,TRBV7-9,CASSSDYYGYTF
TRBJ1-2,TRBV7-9,CASSLFPKDGYTF
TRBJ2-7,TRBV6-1,CASSVRPYEQYF
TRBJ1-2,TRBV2,CASRGQGRGGYTF
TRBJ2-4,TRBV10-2,CASRGDHIQYF
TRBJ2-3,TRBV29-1,CSVRDGLPYSTDTQYF
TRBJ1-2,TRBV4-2,CASSPWAGQGGYTF
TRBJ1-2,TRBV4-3,CASSHAGQSYGYTF
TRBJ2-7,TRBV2,CASTDPAYYEQYF
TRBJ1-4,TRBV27,CASSLGGSNEKLFF
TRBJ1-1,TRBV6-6,CASSYGGSGTEAFF
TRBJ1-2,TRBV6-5,CASSRDGTYGYTF
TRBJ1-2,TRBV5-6,CASSLGANYGYTF
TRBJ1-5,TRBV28,CASSYENQPQHF
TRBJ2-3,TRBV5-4,CASSSTGTGTDTQYF
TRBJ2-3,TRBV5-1,CASSLTSGGLADTQYF
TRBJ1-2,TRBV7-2,CASSLAARDGLYGYTF
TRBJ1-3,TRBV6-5,CASSYEGGVRGNTIYF
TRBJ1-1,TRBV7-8,CASSLSIDTSKRNTEAFF